Listed below are T cell receptor beta chains from one sample, sequenced in a study of CD8+CD57+ T cells in acquired aplastic anemia. Each CDR3 protein is one row after TCRdb ran MiXCR on the reads. Of around 200,000 distinct CDR3 sequences listed, under 50% are singletons. The sample comprised sorted CD4+, CD8+, or CD8+CD57+ T cells (not recorded which) from PBMCs. Receptors originate from a human donor with aplastic anemia. The CDR3 runs from the conserved cysteine through the conserved F or W. A D gene is named only where the DNA matches it firmly. A row's size may be missing; if present it is once, few, many or a size class.

.,TRBV29-1,TRBJ1-1,13,.,TGCAGCGTTGAGGGGTTAATGAACACTGAAGCTTTCTTT,CSVEGLMNTEAFF
many,TRBV14,TRBJ1-2,12,TRBD1,TGTGCCAGCAGCCTCGGACAGGATGGCTACACCTTC,CASSLGQDGYTF
.,TRBV5-1,TRBJ2-5,15,TRBD2,TGCGCCAGCAGCTTGGGTGGGACTAGGGAAGAGACCCAGTACTTC,CASSLGGTREETQYF
many,TRBV14,TRBJ2-3,16,.,TGTGCCAGCAGCCAAGTCAGGGGGGCAAGCACAGATACGCAGTATTTT,CASSQVRGASTDTQYF
.,TRBV15,TRBJ2-7,16,TRBD1,TGTGCCACCAGCAGAGGGCGGACAGGGCTCATCTACGAGCAGTACTTC,CATSRGRTGLIYEQYF
.,TRBV29-1,TRBJ2-1,14,TRBD1,TGCAGCTCATCCACGGGGACAGGGGGCGTTGAGCAGTTCTTC,CSSSTGTGGVEQFF
many,TRBV25-1,TRBJ1-5,19,TRBD1,TGTGCCAGCAGTGAATATATGGACAGGGGGAGGAATAGCAATCAGCCCCAGCATTTT,CASSEYMDRGRNSNQPQHF
many,TRBV20-1,TRBJ2-3,16,TRBD1,TGCAGTGCTAGAAATGACAGGGGAGGTACGAGGAGTACGCAGTATTTT,CSARNDRGGTRSTQYF
.,TRBV24-1,TRBJ1-1,13,TRBD1,TGTGCCACCATTGGCCGGGACAGGGGGAAAGCTTTCTTT,CATIGRDRGKAFF
many,TRBV9,TRBJ1-4,15,.,TGTGCCAGCAGCCCCCGTGCGGGAGCTAATGAAAAACTGTTTTTT,CASSPRAGANEKLFF
many,TRBV12-5,TRBJ2-3,14,.,TGTGCTAGTGGGTATGGGGATCGCACAGATACGCAGTATTTT,CASGYGDRTDTQYF
many,TRBV2,TRBJ2-5,14,TRBD2,TGTGCCAGCAGTGCGACTAGCGGACAAGAGACCCAGTACTTC,CASSATSGQETQYF
.,TRBV19,TRBJ1-1,14,TRBD1,TGTGCCAGTAGTCGGCGGGGACAGGGGGCTGAAGCTTTCTTT,CASSRRGQGAEAFF
.,TRBV11-1,TRBJ1-1,13,.,TGTGCCAGCCAGACGGTTGAATTCACTGAAGCTTTCTTT,CASQTVEFTEAFF
many,TRBV5-1,TRBJ1-1,15,.,TGCGCCAGCACCGGGGGGGCAGGGATGAACACTGAAGCTTTCTTT,CASTGGAGMNTEAFF
many,TRBV19,TRBJ2-2,16,.,TGTGCCAGTAGTAAGAGGTCGAGTGTTCTCACCGGGGAGCTGTTTTTT,CASSKRSSVLTGELFF
many,TRBV5-5,TRBJ2-1,16,.,TGTGCCAGCAGCTTGGAAGGGGGGGCCTCCTACAATGAGCAGTTCTTC,CASSLEGGASYNEQFF
many,TRBV5-8,TRBJ1-1,14,.,TGTGCCAGCAGCTTGTTCAACGGGGACACTGAAGCTTTCTTT,CASSLFNGDTEAFF
.,TRBV6-5,TRBJ1-1,16,.,TGTGCCAGCAATGAAAGTAGGGCAGGTCTGAACACTGAAGCTTTCTTT,CASNESRAGLNTEAFF
few,TRBV6-1,TRBJ2-5,15,TRBD2,TGTGCCAGCAGTGAAGGCGGGGGGGGGGTTGGGACCCAGTACTTC,CASSEGGGGVGTQYF
.,TRBV10-2,TRBJ2-5,14,.,TGCGCCAGCAAAAGCAGTCCTAGACGGGAGACCCAGTACTTC,CASKSSPRRETQYF
.,TRBV6-5,TRBJ2-7,12,.,TGTGCCAGCGGACAGCGAGTCTACGAGCAGTACTTC,CASGQRVYEQYF
many,TRBV25-1,TRBJ1-2,15,TRBD1,TGTGCCAGCAGTGAGGCAGGGGGCTTTGACTATGGCTACACCTTC,CASSEAGGFDYGYTF
many,TRBV19,TRBJ2-1,16,.,TGTGCCAGTAGTACAGGAAGGTCGACCCGCTCAAATGAGCAGTTCTTC,CASSTGRSTRSNEQFF
.,TRBV6-1,TRBJ1-4,14,.,TGTGCCAGCAGCCGACAAATGGTGAGGGAAAAACTGTTTTTT,CASSRQMVREKLFF